These 9 T cell receptor beta chains share one sample of origin, sequenced in a study of T cell clonality in common variable immunodeficiency. TCRdb keeps only in-frame clones here, not all; method: immunoSEQ multiplex PCR. The sample holds tens of thousands of clones, and no clone turns up only once. Sequencing input: peripheral blood mononuclear cells. Source of these receptors: a person aged 18 to 70 in good health.

This clone was recorded at least ten times. With the read ending 3 residues before the CDR3 end, the germline J gene is used to fill in that end. The V call is TRBV2, the J call TRBJ1-5; D is possibly TRBD1 (6 bases). V lost 7 bases and J lost 5, with 6 bases in between. CDR3 length: 11 residues. Germline CDR1 SNHLY, CDR2 FYNNEI. The part of the CDR3 DNA that was read is TGTGCCAGCAAGGGGGATCAGCCC. It yields the protein CASKGDQP. The whole CDR3 reads CASKGDQPQHF.

This clone was seen many times. The read stops 3 residues short of the end of the CDR3; the missing end is completed from the germline J gene. This chain links TRBV20-1 with TRBJ2-1; 11 nucleotides agree with TRBD2. Trimming at V came to 6 bases and at J to 4 bases, leaving 5 bases not matched to a gene. The CDR3 length is 14 residues. Looked up from germline, CDR1 is DFQATT and CDR2 is SNEGSKA (reference sequence). The part of the CDR3 DNA that was read is TGCAGTGCCCAGACTAGCGGGGCGTACAATGAG. Translated: CSAQTSGAYNE. Given in full, the CDR3 is CSAQTSGAYNEQFF.

This clone was found many times. From the germline J gene comes the end of the CDR3, since the read stops 3 residues before it. This chain uses TRBV5-1 with TRBJ1-1, with 11 positions matching TRBD1. The germline V gene has CDR1 SGHRS and CDR2 YFSETQ. The CDR3 runs 17 residues. The junction had 8 bases not matched to a gene; V was cut back by 2 bases and J by 2 bases. The part of the CDR3 DNA that was read is TGCGCCAGCAGCTTCCCGCGGACAGGGGGCATAAACACTGAA. Residues: CASSFPRTGGINTE. The full CDR3 protein is CASSFPRTGGINTEAFF.

This clone has at least ten counts. The read ends 3 residues shy of where the CDR3 ends; the end is completed using the germline J gene. The chain uses TRBV11-2 and TRBJ2-7; the D gene is possibly TRBD1 (5 bases). This CDR3 has 13 residues. Trimming took off 5 bases at V and 1 base at J, with 9 bases between the two ends. CDR1 SGHAT and CDR2 FQNNGV come from the germline V gene. The part of the CDR3 DNA that was read is TGTGCCAGCAGCCTACAGGAATCCTACGAG. Its translation is CASSLQESYE. The whole CDR3 sequence is CASSLQESYEQYF.

Ten or more counts support this clone. The CDR3 bases that were read are TGCGCCAGCAGTCAATCGTGGGGACAGGGTACAGAGACC. Translated: CASSQSWGQGTET. The complete CDR3 protein is CASSQSWGQGTETQYF. The chain links TRBV23-1 to TRBJ2-5, with 9 bases fitting TRBD1. The CDR3 end is not reached by the read, which stops 3 residues before it; the germline J gene fills it in. TRBV23-1 counts as an open reading frame of uncertain function. The trim removed 0 bases at V and 4 bases at J, leaving 6 bases unmatched. CDR3 length equals 16 residues.

This clone was seen a handful of times. The read ends 3 residues before the CDR3 terminus; that terminus is restored from the germline J gene. This rearrangement joins TRBV19 to TRBJ1-2; D is uncertain. Looked up from germline, CDR1 is LNHDA and CDR2 is SQIVND (reference sequence). The CDR3 extends over 13 amino acids. This chain's CDR3 is CASSIALYNDYTF. The part of the CDR3 DNA that was read is TGTGCCAGTAGTATCGCCCTGTACAATGAC.

This clone appeared many times. The read ends 3 residues shy of where the CDR3 ends; the end is completed using the germline J gene. The J gene is TRBJ2-3, the V gene TRBV19, with 11 bases matching TRBD2. Trimming at V came to 7 bases and at J to 2 bases, leaving 5 bases not matched to a gene. The CDR3 contains 15 residues. The germline CDR1 and CDR2 sequences are LNHDA and SQIVND (reference sequence). CDR3 sequence reads: CASNPSGRNTDTQYF. The sequenced part of the CDR3 DNA is TGTGCCAGTAACCCTAGCGGGAGGAACACAGATACG. The full variable domain, with the rest looked up from reference TRBV19 and TRBJ2-3, is DGGITQSPKYLFRKEGQNVTLSCEQNLNHDAMYWYRQDPGQGLRLIYYSQIVNDFQKGDIAEGYSVSREKKESFPLTVTSAQKNPTAFYLCASNPSGRNTDTQYFGPGTRLTVL.

Regarding this clone: Germline and junction disagree at one end, which may indicate a read error. CDR3 DNA, as far as it was read: TGTGCCAGCTCACACCAACAGGGCTATGAC. This sequence encodes CASSHQQGYD. The entire CDR3 reads CASSHQQGYDYTF. V is TRBV18 and J is TRBJ1-2; D is perhaps TRBD1 (6 bases). The DNA ends 3 residues before the CDR3 does, and the rest of the CDR3 is filled in from the germline J gene. Germline loops: CDR1 KGHSH, CDR2 LQKENI. This CDR3 has 13 amino acids.

This clone was seen many times. The read finishes 3 residues shy of the CDR3 end, and the germline J gene is used to complete it. The rearrangement uses TRBV5-1 and TRBJ1-1; no reliable D call. Trimming stripped 5 bases from V and 2 bases from J, with 10 bases between. This CDR3 contains 13 residues. CDR1 and CDR2 from the germline V gene are SGHRS and YFSETQ. The CDR3 DNA, read in part, is TGCGCCAGCAGGAAGACAATTAACACTGAA. Residues: CASRKTINTE. The complete CDR3 sequence is CASRKTINTEAFF.